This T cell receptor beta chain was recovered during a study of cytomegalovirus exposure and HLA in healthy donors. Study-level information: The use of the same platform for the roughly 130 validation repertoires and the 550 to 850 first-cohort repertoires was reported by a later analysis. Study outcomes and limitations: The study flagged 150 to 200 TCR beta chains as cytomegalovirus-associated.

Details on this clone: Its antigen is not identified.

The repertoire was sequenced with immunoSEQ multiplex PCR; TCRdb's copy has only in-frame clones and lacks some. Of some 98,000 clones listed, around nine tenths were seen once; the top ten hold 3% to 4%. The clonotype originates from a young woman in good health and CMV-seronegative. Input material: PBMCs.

The chain's CDR3 is CASSMTDQQYF. For the CDR3, the DNA is TGTGCCAGCAGCATGACAGACCAGCAGTACTTC. The chain employs TRBV13 and TRBJ2-7; a possible D gene is TRBD1 (5 bases). Trimming shortened V by 5 bases and J by 8 bases, and 10 bases separated the two germline ends. The V gene's germline CDR1 is PRHDT and CDR2 FYEKMQ (reference sequence). The CDR3 has 11 residues.